This is a list of T cell receptor beta chains from one sample in a study of cytomegalovirus exposure and HLA in healthy donors. TCRdb's table, derived via immunoSEQ multiplex PCR, lists solely in-frame clones and lacks some. The sample contains 150,000 or so clones, more than 70% of which appear only once. Sequencing was done on a sample of PBMCs. The receptors here all came from a human donor in good health. CDR3s include the opening cysteine and the closing phenylalanine or tryptophan. A D gene is named only where the DNA matches it firmly.

. TRBJ2-2 TRBV6-1 TGTGCCAGCAGTGATTTTGTCGGGGCCGGGGAGCTGTTTTTT CASSDFVGAGELFF
. TRBJ1-1 TRBV30 TGTGCCTGGAAAGCGTCAGGGAGGACTGAAGCTTTCTTT CAWKASGRTEAFF
. TRBJ2-1 TRBV5-1 TGCGCCAGCAGTTTCACCCGGACTGTACCGGGCGATGAGCAGTTCTTC CASSFTRTVPGDEQFF
TRBD2 TRBJ2-3 TRBV6-4 TGTGCCAGCAGTGACTTCGCGGGAGGGTTCGATACGCAGTATTTT CASSDFAGGFDTQYF
. TRBJ2-3 TRBV2 TGTGCCAGCAGGCTGGTAGTCGAGCATTTT CASRLVVEHF
. TRBJ1-1 TRBV29-1 TGCAGCGGCGAGGGGGATTTCGGGACTGAAGCTTTCTTT CSGEGDFGTEAFF
. TRBJ1-1 TRBV9 TGTGCCAGCAGCGCTCACGGGGGGGCCCCTGACCCTGAAGCTTTCTTT CASSAHGGAPDPEAFF
. TRBJ2-3 TRBV15 TGTGCCACCAGCAGAGAGAGAGGGATGCACACAGATACGCAGTATTTT CATSRERGMHTDTQYF
TRBD2 TRBJ2-7 TRBV27 TGTGCCAGCAGACGGGGGGGTCCCTACGAGCAGTACTTC CASRRGGPYEQYF
. TRBJ1-1 TRBV11-2 TGTGCCAGCAGCCCGAGGAGGAGTGGTGAAGCTTTCTTT CASSPRRSGEAFF
. TRBJ2-5 TRBV7-2 TGTGCCAGCAGCCGCCGCATTGCGGAGACCCAGTACTTC CASSRRIAETQYF
TRBD1 TRBJ2-7 TRBV2 TGTGCCAGCCGCGAGGGGGTAAGGACAGGGACCTACGAGCAGTACTTC CASREGVRTGTYEQYF
. TRBJ1-1 TRBV2 TGTGCCAGCAGCCACCCCAAGGGGAAAGGAGCTTTCTTT CASSHPKGKGAFF
TRBD1 TRBJ1-2 TRBV7-2 TGTGCCAGCAGCTGGGGACAGGGATTGGACTATGGCTACACCTTC CASSWGQGLDYGYTF
TRBD2 TRBJ2-1 TRBV7-3 TGTGCCAGCAGCAGCTACGGGGGGACTAGGGTCTTC CASSSYGGTRVF
. TRBJ2-5 TRBV2 TGTGCCAGCCATAGGGCGGGGGAGACCCAGTACTTC CASHRAGETQYF